This T cell receptor beta chain was sequenced in a study of T-cell reconstitution after alpha-beta-depleted transplantation in children. Study-level points and caveats: In patients about two months after transplant, alpha-beta T cells reportedly arose from several hundred expanded graft clones. Several patients had high TCRbeta diversity at day 60; it came from surviving recipient T cells and thymic progenitors. After one year, T-cell counts and TCRbeta diversity mostly came from new T cells.

Unique molecular identifiers were incorporated into the prepared TCRbeta library. TCRdb used MiXCR to reprocess the PCR reads, holding one entry per CDR3 protein. This sample carries under 250,000 distinct CDR3 sequences, more than 20% of them seen once, and the ten largest clones take about 4.8%. The table lists this clonotype with a few counts. Its antigen is undetermined. This material consisted of PBMCs, mostly from graft donor cells, taken 360 days after TCRalphabeta/CD19-depleted stem cell transplant. This clonotype was sampled from a female patient aged 2 to 10 who had a stem cell transplant for congenital amegakaryocytic thrombocytopenia, so the T cells may come from the graft donor.

CDR3: CASSKSPGQGFQPQHF. The CDR3 nucleotides read TGTGCCAGCAGCAAGAGCCCGGGACAGGGCTTTCAGCCCCAGCATTTT. The chain employs TRBV5-6 and TRBJ1-5, with 9 positions matching TRBD1. This CDR3 has 16 residues. The ends lost 4 bases at V and 6 bases at J; junction bases unmatched: 11. CDR1 is SGHDT, CDR2 YYEEEE, per germline. Full variable domain (rest looked up from reference TRBV5-6 and TRBJ1-5): DAGVTQSPTHLIKTRGQQVTLRCSPKSGHDTVSWYQQALGQGPQFIFQYYEEEERQRGNFPDRFSGHQFPNYSSELNVNALLLGDSALYLCASSKSPGQGFQPQHFGDGTRLSIL.